A selection of T cell receptor beta chains follows, all from one sample in a study of identical twins. MiXCR, run by TCRdb on the 5' RACE reads, gives a single entry per CDR3 protein. Of 200,000 to 250,000 distinct CDR3 sequences listed, roughly 7% are singletons. The same sample was also studied in work on yellow fever vaccine responses in identical twins.

Sequencing was carried out using memory (CD45RO+) T cells sorted from blood. All receptors derive from a woman aged 18 to 35 in good health. The CDR3 runs from the conserved cysteine through the conserved F or W.

V,J,CDR3
TRBV5-5,TRBJ1-1,CASSFETRGLGSDTEAFF
TRBV6-1,TRBJ2-3,CASSEDGQGPGDTQYF
TRBV11-2,TRBJ1-1,CASSLNTVNTEAFF
TRBV6-1,TRBJ2-1,CASSNRGGTYNEQFF
TRBV10-1,TRBJ1-5,CASSESGGLDQPQHF
TRBV5-6,TRBJ2-5,CASSLGNVGETQYF
TRBV5-1,TRBJ2-1,CASSLTGTSGSNEQFF
TRBV12-3/TRBV12-4,TRBJ1-6,CASSAGLGDSPLHF
TRBV10-3,TRBJ1-6,CAISDGGRVNSPLHF
TRBV10-3,TRBJ2-1,CAISESESGRYNEQFF
TRBV4-1,TRBJ2-7,CASSQATSTYEQYF
TRBV6-5,TRBJ1-6,CASSYSQGPNSPLHF
TRBV20-1,TRBJ1-1,CSAGHPKSMNTEAFF
TRBV2,TRBJ2-7,CASSEAHGRAEQYF
TRBV6-1,TRBJ1-1,CASSERITGSTEAFF
TRBV5-1,TRBJ1-2,CASSKGQGGSNYGYTF
TRBV5-1,TRBJ2-5,CASSLVGGLETQYF
TRBV6-5,TRBJ2-5,CASSYWVGQKGQETQYF
TRBV4-1,TRBJ2-1,CASSQYNEQFF
TRBV20-1,TRBJ2-1,CCARGGSGGAVRHEQFF
TRBV6-5,TRBJ2-3,CASSYYPLTSGTSTDTQYF
TRBV5-1,TRBJ2-5,CASSLGQGTPQETQYF
TRBV5-5,TRBJ2-7,CASSRGQGTYEQYF
TRBV10-3,TRBJ1-5,CAISDSNQPQHF
TRBV20-1,TRBJ2-5,CSARALGVAGGWETQYF
TRBV3-1,TRBJ2-7,CASSQAREQYF
TRBV18,TRBJ2-3,CASSSGLAGAATQYF
TRBV27,TRBJ2-6,CASSFRGAYGANVLTF
TRBV7-2,TRBJ2-5,CASSLPGQGQETQYF
TRBV6-5,TRBJ2-1,CASSTPGDEQFF
TRBV5-1,TRBJ1-2,CASSLVQGAAYGYTF
TRBV6-5,TRBJ1-2,CASSYPPGQGAKGGYTF
TRBV3-1,TRBJ1-2,CASSQETVYGYTF
TRBV15,TRBJ1-4,CATSRDPLSEKLFF
TRBV12-3/TRBV12-4,TRBJ2-3,CASSSSPFGGATQYF
TRBV7-9,TRBJ2-2,CASSQDRVTGELFF
TRBV12-3/TRBV12-4,TRBJ1-5,CASNLGGQPQHF
TRBV20-1,TRBJ2-7,CSAQSGVLGETSYEQYF
TRBV19,TRBJ2-1,CASSGGGASYNEQFF
TRBV28,TRBJ2-7,CASRIFVAGDYEQYF